This T cell receptor (beta chain) is from a study of OX40 agonist ivuxolimab in advanced cancers. Study as a whole: Patients received the agonistic anti-OX40 (CD134) antibody ivuxolimab. Across the patients, intravenous ivuxolimab was delivered every 2 weeks at 0.01 to 10 mg/kg. At 82.7% male, the cohort had a mean age of about 60 years, ranging from about 20 to 79. Under the entry rules, prior anti-PD-1, anti-PD-L1 or anti-CTLA-4 therapy was allowed, and about 38% had some.

There are 14 residues in the CDR3. Between the trimmed V and J ends, which lost 6 bases and 1 base, there was a span of 12 bases. CDR1 and CDR2 from the germline V gene are MDHEN and SYDVKM. Produced via immunoSEQ multiplex PCR; TCRdb's table is partial and in-frame only. Altogether 55,000 or so clones are present, about 90% being singletons, with the ten largest covering around 16%. The clonotype was recovered from an adult with an advanced solid tumor such as melanoma, head and neck, liver or kidney cancer. J is TRBJ1-1 and V is TRBV28; a weak D match, TRBD1 (5 bases). This sample comprised CD4+ or CD8+ T cells sorted from blood, obtained in a trial of the OX40 agonist ivuxolimab. CDR3 sequence: CASRGGNQNTEAFF. The CDR3 region has the DNA TGTGCCAGCAGGGGGGGGAACCAGAACACTGAAGCTTTCTTT.